This TCR beta chain was sequenced during a study of Ad26.COV2.S vaccination and SARS-CoV-2 variants. The study, taken as a whole, reports: Substantial breadth was reported for post-vaccination spike-specific CD8+ and CD4+ T cells. Total responses of T cells may have been underestimated by the analyses of TCR breadth and depth.

Data came from immunoSEQ multiplex PCR; TCRdb stores just in-frame clones and leaves some out. Here the sample spans 350,000 to 500,000 clones, 80% to 95% being singletons. Treatment meaning: approximately 18 received Ad26.COV2.S at low or high dose, single or two shots; roughly five received placebo; per-sample allocation not given. Repertoires come from day 63 after the first vaccine or placebo injection. The CDR3 has 13 residues. From germline, CDR1 is LNHDA and CDR2 SQIVND (reference sequence). The V end was cut by 4 bases, the J end by 4 bases, with 8 bases between. On this clone itself: The antigen is not known.

This clonotype was sampled from a person between 18 and 65 years old who received the Ad26.COV2.S COVID-19 vaccine or a placebo. The rearrangement uses TRBV19 and TRBJ1-5; D may be TRBD1 (5 bases). The sequenced sample was peripheral blood, obtained in a trial of Ad26.COV2.S vaccine versus placebo. The CDR3 sequence: CASSRGRNQPQHF. DNA for the CDR3: TGTGCCAGTAGTAGGGGCCGTAATCAGCCCCAGCATTTT.